This T cell receptor beta chain emerged from a study of blood T cell repertoires in COVID-19. Germline-derived CDR1 and CDR2 are LNHDA and SQIVND (reference sequence). Between the trimmed V and J ends, which lost 0 bases and 4 bases, there was a span of 13 bases. CDR3 size: 16 residues. Enrollees, roughly 18 to 89 years old, lived in approximately 25 US areas. Sequenced by immunoSEQ multiplex PCR; TCRdb stores in-frame clones only, minus some. This sample has approximately 270,000 clones, with approximately 90% found just once. What was sequenced was PBMCs or T cells enriched from blood (not recorded which). The source is a human donor in a cohort exposed to, infected with or recovered from COVID-19 (not recorded which). The donor label of this sample is uncertain. The V call is TRBV19, the J call TRBJ1-5, with D perhaps TRBD1 (5 bases). CDR3 DNA sequence: TGTGCCAGTAGTATAGATCGGGCAGGGTCTAATCAGCCCCAGCATTTT. Protein: CASSIDRAGSNQPQHF.